Sequencing of this TCR beta chain was carried out in a study of CD8 T cells in ankylosing spondylitis. The study's findings and limits: Reactive arthritis synovial fluid and blood previously showed some of these motif variants. It appeared that ankylosing spondylitis blood was characterized by a TCR beta motif of seven or eight highly homologous variants.

TCRdb reprocessed the 5' RACE reads via MiXCR and lists one record per CDR3 protein. The profile shows 200,000 to 250,000 distinct CDR3 sequences, approximately 7.3% of them singletons. This clonotype was seen repeatedly, ten times or more. Its antigen remains unidentified. Looked up from germline, CDR1 is SGDLS and CDR2 is YYNGEE. V dropped 4 bases and J dropped 4 bases, with 18 bases sitting between them. The CDR3 is 16 residues long. V and J are TRBV9 and TRBJ2-1, with unresolved D. The receptor's source is a male donor with ankylosing spondylitis. The sample comprised blood, either unsorted or a sorted T cell fraction (not recorded which). The CDR3, as DNA: TGTGCCAGCAGCTCCCCTCTCCGCGCAACTTACAATGAGCAGTTCTTC. Amino acids: CASSSPLRATYNEQFF.